The 4 T cell receptor beta chains presented below share a single source sample, sequenced in a study of blood T cell repertoires in COVID-19. This table comes from immunoSEQ multiplex PCR, and its TCRdb copy is limited to in-frame clones, with some not included. The sample lists about 160,000 clones, around 82% occurring once. Source material: PBMCs or T cells enriched from blood (not recorded which). The receptors originated from a man aged 40-49 years who had recovered from COVID-19.

The CDR3 sequence: CASEGFGSRDTEAFF. CDR3 bases: TGTGCCAGCGAGGGGTTCGGGAGCCGTGACACTGAAGCTTTCTTT. The chain is built from TRBV2 and TRBJ1-1, with D perhaps matching TRBD1 (5 bases). V lost 8 bases, J lost 3 bases, and 19 bases lay in between. The germline CDR1 and CDR2 sequences are SNHLY and FYNNEI. This CDR3 has 15 amino acids. The full variable domain, completed using reference TRBV2 and TRBJ1-1, is EPEVTQTPSHQVTQMGQEVILRCVPISNHLYFYWYRQILGQKVEFLVSFYNNEISEKSEIFDDQFSVERPDGSNFTLKIRSTKLEDSAMYFCASEGFGSRDTEAFFGQGTRLTVV.

The chain links TRBV2 to TRBJ1-6; D is possibly TRBD1 (6 bases). CDR1 and CDR2 from the germline V gene are SNHLY and FYNNEI. The CDR3 runs to 12 residues. V was trimmed by 5 bases and J by 18 bases, leaving 17 bases between them. The CDR3: CASSYVQGIGHF. The CDR3 nucleotides are TGTGCCAGCAGTTACGTCCAGGGGATCGGCCACTTT.

The rearrangement joins TRBV5-1 to TRBJ2-1; TRBD1 might be the D (6 bases). Trimming shortened V by 3 bases and J by 3 bases, and 10 bases separated the two germline ends. Germline CDR1 is SGHRS and CDR2 is YFSETQ. CDR3 length equals 14 residues. DNA for the CDR3: TGCGCCAGCAGCTCAGACAGGAGCTACAATGAGCAGTTCTTC. Translating gives CASSSDRSYNEQFF.

The rearrangement joins TRBV27 to TRBJ2-5; weak D call: TRBD1 (5 bases). Germline V gene lookup returns CDR1 MNHEY and CDR2 SMNVEV (reference sequence). Trimming shortened V by 6 bases and J by 4 bases, and 9 bases separated the two germline ends. This CDR3 has 12 residues. The CDR3 spells CASSQRGETQYF. The CDR3 DNA follows: TGTGCCAGCAGCCAAAGGGGAGAGACCCAGTACTTC.